This T cell receptor (beta chain) was found in a study of cytomegalovirus exposure and HLA in healthy donors (dated by TCRdb to 2016 to 2017). The study in broad terms: An earlier analysis of approximately 640 of the donors reported roughly 300 Gb of sequence data and 117 million unique TCR beta sequences from some 180 million T cells. An early release covering about 600 HLA-typed donors comprised about 290 gigabases of sequencing data and around 80 million unique TCR sequences. Among about 390 genotyped donors of the cohort, an average of around 240,000 unique TCR beta nucleotide sequences were sequenced per donor, roughly 20% of them non-productive. An earlier analysis of approximately 630 of the donors applied high-throughput TCR beta sequencing to assess whether each TCR beta V gene segment acted as functional or pseudogenic. The study was designed to test whether signatures of past pathogen exposure could be identified by cataloging public T cell receptors. HLA typing covered class I and class II loci at four-digit resolution. A later analysis re-examined previously published TCR beta repertoires from more than 650 donors and added high-resolution HLA genotyping to investigate patterns of TCR occurrence. The number of donors typed differed by locus, with 629-630 for A, B, C, DRB1 and DQB1, 522 for DQA1, about 610 for DPA1, and 450 to 480 for DPB1. The later analysis used no new phenotypic data to find candidate immune exposures, relying instead on TCR beta sequences and their occurrence across donors. High-throughput TCR immunosequencing, statistical association of individual TCRs with disease status, and machine learning were combined to predict cytomegalovirus infection status. Donor age, sex, ethnicity and CMV serostatus were compiled together with the repertoire data. Of the 398 genotyped donors, about 84% fell in the genetic ancestry cluster associated with self-reported Caucasian donors. A separate validation cohort of 100 to 150 different subjects was used in addition to the roughly 640-subject first cohort. Because of strong linkage in the cohort, five DR-DQ haplotypes were treated as single units for association and clustering. A later genetic analysis took genome-wide SNP genotypes for about three fifths of the roughly 670 donors and used that subset as a discovery cohort. All discovery cohort repertoires had been generated on a single sequencing platform. The study used immunosequencing to profile the T cell repertoires of approximately 640 subjects and linked those repertoires to cytomegalovirus serostatus.

Regarding this clone: Its binding antigen is unknown. The sample holds no much larger clone one base away, and base qualities are not on file.

The cohort consisted of approximately 670 healthy bone marrow donors. At the time of sampling, all cohort members were nominally healthy, though unrecorded immune exposures were likely present. The donor tested CMV seropositive, placing the donor among the 250 to 300 seropositive members of the cohort. A peripheral blood sample was provided by each donor, and peripheral blood mononuclear cells were used for TCR beta sequencing. Genomic DNA extraction from the blood cell samples was performed with the Qiagen DNeasy Blood Extraction Kit. Library generation was performed with the immunoSEQ multiplex PCR assay. For the multiplex PCR, a mixture combining 60 forward primers for TCR Vbeta segments and 13 reverse primers for TCR Jbeta segments was used. The CDR3 region of rearranged TCR beta genes was amplified from genomic DNA with a multiplex PCR assay. The amplified TCR beta libraries were sequenced on the Illumina HiSeq System as 87-base-pair reads. The authors processed their data as follows. A later analysis counted tens of millions of unique TCR beta chains across the 550 to 800 repertoires, and roughly 9.9 million of these chains were shared by at least two donors. Raw reads were error-corrected and collapsed into unique sequences by a nearest-neighbor algorithm in which closely related sequences were merged to remove PCR and sequencing errors. V, D and J gene segments were assigned by aligning CDR3 sequences to IMGT reference sequences. For a sequence to be retained, a match of at least six nucleotides was required to both a V gene segment and a J gene segment. A rearrangement counted as productive if the CDR3 had no stop codons and remained in frame with V and J, and every other rearrangement counted as non-productive. CDR3 was defined according to IMGT convention as the region running from the second conserved V-encoded cysteine to the conserved J-encoded phenylalanine. Sequences without an unambiguous match to a single V gene segment were excluded from the earlier analysis of almost 600 of the donors. An earlier analysis of fewer than 750 of the donors called V segments functional above 56.7% productive rearrangements and segregating when the between-donor standard deviation exceeded 5%. A statistical classification framework was built for diagnosing cytomegalovirus status from the catalog of TCR beta chain sequences. In a later analysis, TCR nucleotide sequences were compared against IMGT/GENE-DB human TR gene sequences so that V and J genes could be assigned. A later analysis assigned CDR3 sequences and most-parsimonious VDJ recombination scenarios with the TCRdist pipeline. In a later analysis, each TCR beta chain was defined by its CDR3 amino acid sequence together with its V-gene family, and reads lacking a unique V-gene family were excluded. A later analysis removed several hundred highly shared, low-generation-probability nucleotide sequences to deal with suspected cross-contamination and a sequencing artifact. In a later analysis, a clonal expansion index for each public chain was calculated from normalized within-repertoire ranks of inferred template counts. Generation probabilities in a later analysis came from a VDJ recombination model fitted to out-of-frame rearrangements, and those results were checked against IGoR. In a later analysis, hypergeometric tests were used to score TCR-TCR, TCR-HLA and TCR-CMV co-occurrence, with a repertoire-size bias correction applied to TCR pairs. False discovery rates were estimated in a later analysis by permuting HLA or CMV assignments 20 times. In a later analysis, co-occurring TCRs were grouped using DBSCAN, with TCRdist sequence similarity added in when clustering inside HLA-allele-positive subsets. Co-occurrence clustering excluded repertoires with fewer than 30,000 or more than 120,000 public chains, plus five with anomalous nucleotide sharing. Held by TCRdb, this immuneACCESS table contains in-frame sequences only and omits some clones. Under half of the omission traces to an unresolved V gene where checked; the cause of the rest is unknown. Clone size and the V and J calls come from that table; the DNA yielded D and trimming. The sample table holds approximately 37,000 clones, of which approximately 82% were seen once. In total, the top ten clones hold roughly 10% of the sample.

What the study reported, not specific to this receptor: A later genetic analysis associated a missense DCLRE1C variant with V-gene and J-gene trimming of TCR beta chains, and an independent cohort replicated the association. According to a later analysis, most CMV-associated TCR beta chains appeared to be HLA-restricted, and the HLA associations seemed to be driven largely by CMV exposure. A few of the identified cytomegalovirus-associated TCR beta chains were confirmed in vitro to be specific for cytomegalovirus antigens. Compared with the approximately 670-donor mean, donors in an Asian-associated ancestry cluster had fewer N-insertions in productive TCRs, according to a later genetic analysis. A further reported finding was that TCR beta sequences accurately predicted the HLA-A and HLA-B alleles for most subjects in the first cohort. In a later analysis, several top co-occurrence clusters were reported to appear linked to parvovirus B19, influenza, CMV and Epstein-Barr virus. The classifier was reported to diagnose cytomegalovirus status with high specificity and sensitivity in both the original cohort and the validation cohort. This cohort had only TCR beta chains sequenced, and the lack of alpha or paired-chain data limited which features could be detected. A later analysis found that HLA-associated TCR beta chains were more clonally expanded and had lower generation probabilities than equally common non-associated chains. According to a later analysis, TCR association rates differed among HLA loci, with DRB1 alleles showing the most associated TCRs and HLA-C alleles showing the fewest. In an earlier analysis of a few hundred of the donors, most TCR beta V segments were observed in productive rearrangements about 87% or about 30% of the time, broadly matching IMGT annotations. In a later analysis, around 15,000 TCR beta sequences were associated with specific HLA alleles at a false discovery rate of 0.05. For the cohort, immune exposure information was limited to CMV serostatus. The study listed around 160 TCR beta chains as associated with cytomegalovirus. When HLA alleles, especially DR and DQ, strongly co-occurred, TCR associations were difficult to assign to individual alleles. Because counts were too low, about 18 rarely observed V segments, including chromosome 9 orphons, were excluded from the earlier analysis of roughly 580 of the donors. Most TCR sequences were seen in very few donors, while some public TCRs were found in many individuals. Correlated functional status among segregating V segments might reflect linkage disequilibrium, but an unknown experimental factor could not be ruled out. A cluster of highly shared sequence variants was judged likely to be a technical artifact of the sequencing pipeline. According to the authors, the approach could potentially be generalized to other disease states and immunological phenotypes. Because HLA typing was missing for some donors at each locus, association tests included only the typed subset. Roughly uniform sequencing depth across donors was assumed in presence/absence analyses, although this assumption may not hold.

The sample comprised PBMCs. The TCR originated in a woman under 30 in good health and CMV-seropositive.

The CDR3 protein is CAWSQGGRGKLFF. In nucleotide form, the sequence is TGTGCCTGGAGCCAGGGGGGCCGTGGAAAACTGTTTTTT. The chain is encoded by TRBV30 joined to TRBJ1-4, and 7 junction bases match TRBD1. V lost 3 bases and J lost 10 bases, and the count of bases not matched to a germline gene is 8. Measured from the cysteine to the phenylalanine, the CDR3 is 13 residues long. Only CDR3 DNA is held: 39 bases, read in frame from base 1. Based on the germline V gene (reference sequence), the CDR1 and CDR2 sequences are GTSNPN and SVGIG.